Following are 5 T cell receptor beta chains from one sample sequenced in a study of PD-L1 blockade in urothelial cancer. Here immunoSEQ multiplex PCR was the method, and the copy in TCRdb shows in-frame clones only, minus some. The repertoire has roughly 100,000 clones, approximately 82% of them found once; the top ten carry around 8.1%. Specified time point: peripheral blood 6 weeks after treatment start. The source material was PBMCs, sampled around atezolizumab (anti-PD-L1) treatment. These receptors all come from a man in his 70s with urothelial cancer.

This rearrangement joins TRBV21-1 to TRBJ2-1; the D segment call TRBD2 is taken from the table without a DNA check. TRBV21-1 is classified as a pseudogene. The CDR3 totals 13 residues. The CDR3 loop is CASSKAVRNEQFF. Written as DNA, the CDR3 is TGTGCCAGCAGCAAAGCGGTTCGGAATGAGCAGTTCTTC.

This clone was counted between two and nine times. This chain links TRBV30 with TRBJ1-5; 9 bases line up with TRBD1. Per the germline V gene, CDR1 is GTSNPN and CDR2 is SVGIG (reference sequence). The CDR3 is made up of 16 amino acids. The V segment lost 8 bases and the J segment 0 bases; nucleotides outside the gene matches: 11. Here the CDR3 reads CAGRQGVENSNQPQHF. The CDR3 coding sequence is TGTGCCGGCCGACAGGGGGTGGAGAATAGCAATCAGCCCCAGCATTTT.

The chain carries TRBV5-1 and TRBJ2-5; D possibly corresponds to TRBD2 (6 bases). The V end was cut by 4 bases, the J end by 0 bases, with 7 bases between. This CDR3 has 13 residues. The germline V gene encodes CDR1 SGHRS and CDR2 YFSETQ. CDR3 residues: CASSRDYQETQYF. CDR3 in DNA: TGCGCCAGCAGCCGGGACTACCAAGAGACCCAGTACTTC.

This chain links TRBV7-2 with TRBJ2-1; D remains unclear. The CDR3 totals 13 residues. Germline lookup yields CDR1 SGHTA and CDR2 FQGNSA. Trimming removed 2 bases from V and 8 bases from J, with 10 bases in between. CDR3 sequence: CASSLPSSDEQFF. The CDR3 DNA is TGTGCCAGCAGCTTACCTTCCAGCGATGAGCAGTTCTTC.

The chain is built from TRBV7-2 and TRBJ2-3; 8 nucleotides agree with TRBD2. This CDR3 is 14 amino acids long. Unmatched junction bases numbered 6, after V lost 4 bases and J lost 6 bases. CDR1 and CDR2 (germline): SGHTA, FQGNSA. CDR3 DNA: TGTGCCAGCAGCTGGAGCGGGAGAAGGGATACGCAGTATTTT. It translates to CASSWSGRRDTQYF.